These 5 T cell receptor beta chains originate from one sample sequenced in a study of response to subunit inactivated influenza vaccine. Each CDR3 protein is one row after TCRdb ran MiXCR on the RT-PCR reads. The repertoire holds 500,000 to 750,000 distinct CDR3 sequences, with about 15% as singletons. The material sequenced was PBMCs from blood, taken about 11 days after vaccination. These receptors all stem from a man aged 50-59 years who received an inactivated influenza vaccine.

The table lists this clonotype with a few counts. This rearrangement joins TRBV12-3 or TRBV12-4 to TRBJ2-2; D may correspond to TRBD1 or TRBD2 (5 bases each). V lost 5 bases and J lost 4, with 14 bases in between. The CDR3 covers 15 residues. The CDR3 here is CASSGTRMATGELFF. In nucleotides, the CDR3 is TGTGCCAGCAGTGGGACGCGGATGGCCACCGGGGAGCTGTTTTTT.

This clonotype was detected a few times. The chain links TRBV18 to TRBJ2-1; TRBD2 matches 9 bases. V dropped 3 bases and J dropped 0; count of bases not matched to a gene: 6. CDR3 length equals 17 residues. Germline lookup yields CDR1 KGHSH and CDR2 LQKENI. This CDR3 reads CASSPTSGALSYNEQFF. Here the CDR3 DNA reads TGTGCCAGCTCACCGACTAGCGGTGCCCTCTCCTACAATGAGCAGTTCTTC.

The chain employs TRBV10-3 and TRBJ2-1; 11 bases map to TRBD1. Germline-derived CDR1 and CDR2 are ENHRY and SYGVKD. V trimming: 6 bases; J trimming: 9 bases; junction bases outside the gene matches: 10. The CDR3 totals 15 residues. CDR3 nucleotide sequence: TGTGCCATCAGGGGGGGACAGGGGGTAACTGGTGAGCAGTTCTTC. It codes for CAIRGGQGVTGEQFF.

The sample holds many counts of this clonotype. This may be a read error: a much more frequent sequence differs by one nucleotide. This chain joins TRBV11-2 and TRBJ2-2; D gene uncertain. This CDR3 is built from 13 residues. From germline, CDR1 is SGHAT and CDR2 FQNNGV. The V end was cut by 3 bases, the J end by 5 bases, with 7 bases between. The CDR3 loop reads CASSFVGTGELFF. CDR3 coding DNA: TGTGCCAGCAGCTTCGTCGGGACCGGGGAGCTGTTTTTT.

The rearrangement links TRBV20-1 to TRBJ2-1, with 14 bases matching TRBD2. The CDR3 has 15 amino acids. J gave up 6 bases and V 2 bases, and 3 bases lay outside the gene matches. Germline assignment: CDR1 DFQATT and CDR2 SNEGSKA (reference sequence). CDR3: CSARSGTSGSNEQFF. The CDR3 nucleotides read TGCAGTGCTAGATCCGGGACTAGCGGGAGCAATGAGCAGTTCTTC.